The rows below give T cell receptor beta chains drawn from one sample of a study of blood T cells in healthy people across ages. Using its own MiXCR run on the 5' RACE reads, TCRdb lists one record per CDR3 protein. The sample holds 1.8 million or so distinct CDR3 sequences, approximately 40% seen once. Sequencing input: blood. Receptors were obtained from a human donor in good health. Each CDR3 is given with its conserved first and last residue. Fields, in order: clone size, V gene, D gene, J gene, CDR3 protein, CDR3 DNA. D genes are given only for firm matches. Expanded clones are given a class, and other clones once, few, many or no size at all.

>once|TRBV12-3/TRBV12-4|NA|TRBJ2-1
CASSAYLVHYNEQFF
TGTGCCAGCAGCGCCTACCTAGTACACTACAATGAGCAGTTCTTC
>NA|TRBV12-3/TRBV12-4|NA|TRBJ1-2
CASSFRQRGKGGGYTF
TGTGCCAGCAGTTTCCGACAGCGGGGTAAAGGAGGGGGCTACACCTTC
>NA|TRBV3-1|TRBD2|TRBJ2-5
CASRSGGLQYF
TGTGCCAGCAGGTCGGGAGGACTGCAGTACTTC
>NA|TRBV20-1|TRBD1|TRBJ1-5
CSARFRGGDQPQHF
TGCAGTGCTAGGTTCAGGGGGGGTGATCAGCCCCAGCATTTT
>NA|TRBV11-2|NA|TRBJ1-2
CASSTTGTTGGYTF
TGTGCCAGCAGCACTACAGGGACAACCGGCGGCTACACCTTC
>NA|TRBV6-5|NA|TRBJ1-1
CASSQQGGPEAFF
TGTGCCAGCAGTCAACAGGGAGGCCCTGAAGCTTTCTTT
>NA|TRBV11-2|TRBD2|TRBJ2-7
CASSPSGGVGDEQYF
TGTGCCAGCAGCCCTAGCGGGGGGGTTGGAGATGAGCAGTACTTC
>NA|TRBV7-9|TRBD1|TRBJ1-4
CASSTRTGNEKLFF
TGTGCCAGCAGCACGAGGACAGGGAATGAAAAACTGTTTTTT
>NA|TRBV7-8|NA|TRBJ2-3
CASSPKAAIRSTDTQYF
TGTGCCAGCAGCCCAAAAGCGGCTATACGGAGCACAGATACGCAGTATTTT
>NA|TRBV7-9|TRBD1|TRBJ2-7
CASGTTQGSNGYEQYF
TGTGCCAGCGGCACAACACAGGGGTCGAACGGCTACGAGCAGTACTTC
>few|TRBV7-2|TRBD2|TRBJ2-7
CASSLIGRGFEQYF
TGTGCCAGCAGCTTAATCGGGAGGGGGTTCGAGCAGTACTTC
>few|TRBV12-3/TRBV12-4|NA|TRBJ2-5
CASSLPPSPQYF
TGTGCCAGCAGTTTACCTCCTTCCCCCCAGTACTTC
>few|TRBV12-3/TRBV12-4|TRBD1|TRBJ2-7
CASSLNRDRGFHEQYF
TGTGCCAGCAGTTTGAATCGGGACAGGGGATTCCACGAGCAGTACTTC
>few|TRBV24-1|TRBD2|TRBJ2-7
CATSEGLAGEQYF
TGTGCCACCAGTGAAGGGCTAGCGGGGGAGCAGTACTTC
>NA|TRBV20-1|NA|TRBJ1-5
CSARDPGTNQPQHF
TGCAGTGCTAGAGATCCAGGGACCAATCAGCCCCAGCATTTT
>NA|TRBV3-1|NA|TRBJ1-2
CASSQGSTGNYGYTF
TGTGCCAGCAGCCAAGGCTCTACAGGGAACTATGGCTACACCTTC
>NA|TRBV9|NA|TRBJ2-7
CASSVGPAIAYEQYF
TGTGCCAGCAGCGTAGGCCCAGCTATAGCCTACGAGCAGTACTTC
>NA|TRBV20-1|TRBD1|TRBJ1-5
CSARATTGGGQPQHF
TGCAGTGCTAGAGCAACGACAGGGGGTGGTCAGCCCCAGCATTTT
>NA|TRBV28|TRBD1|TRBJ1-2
CASSLWDRVGGGYTF
TGTGCCAGCAGTTTATGGGACAGGGTGGGCGGTGGCTACACCTTC
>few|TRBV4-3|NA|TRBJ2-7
CASSQLLSEQYF
TGCGCCAGCAGCCAGCTCCTAAGCGAGCAGTACTTC
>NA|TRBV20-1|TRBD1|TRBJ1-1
CSAQGGLGDSMNTEAFF
TGCAGTGCCCAAGGGGGGCTTGGGGACAGCATGAACACTGAAGCTTTCTTT
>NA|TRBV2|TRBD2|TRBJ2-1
CASTFGGLAGNNEQFF
TGTGCCAGCACCTTCGGGGGTCTAGCGGGCAACAATGAGCAGTTCTTC
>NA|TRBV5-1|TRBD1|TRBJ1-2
CASSFAGTGASGYTF
TGCGCCAGCAGCTTTGCCGGGACAGGGGCGTCTGGCTACACCTTC
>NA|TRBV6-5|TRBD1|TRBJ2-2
CASSYGTGGGVNTGELFF
TGTGCCAGCAGTTACGGGACAGGGGGCGGTGTGAACACCGGGGAGCTGTTTTTT
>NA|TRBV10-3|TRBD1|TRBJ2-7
CAIIGQGGSYEQYF
TGTGCCATCATTGGACAGGGTGGCTCCTACGAGCAGTACTTC
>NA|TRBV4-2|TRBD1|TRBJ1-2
CASSQGDDRAYGYTF
TGTGCCAGCAGCCAAGGGGATGACAGGGCCTATGGCTACACCTTC
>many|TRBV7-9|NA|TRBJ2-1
CASSRLVRLSNEQFF
TGTGCCAGCAGCCGGTTAGTCCGACTTTCCAATGAGCAGTTCTTC
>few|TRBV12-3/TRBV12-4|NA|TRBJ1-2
CASSLGQQGYTF
TGTGCCAGCAGTTTAGGCCAGCAGGGCTACACCTTC
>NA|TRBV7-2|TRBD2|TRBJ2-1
CASSLGTSAEQFF
TGTGCCAGCAGCTTAGGGACTAGCGCCGAGCAGTTCTTC
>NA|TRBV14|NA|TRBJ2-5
CASSQVDQETQYF
TGTGCCAGCAGCCAAGTAGACCAAGAGACCCAGTACTTC
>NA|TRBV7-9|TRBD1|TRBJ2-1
CASSLDFGDRDPHNEQFF
TGTGCCAGCAGCTTAGATTTTGGCGACAGGGATCCGCACAATGAGCAGTTCTTC
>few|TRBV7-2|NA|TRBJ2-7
CASSSSQASYEQYF
TGTGCCAGCAGCTCATCGCAGGCCTCCTACGAGCAGTACTTC
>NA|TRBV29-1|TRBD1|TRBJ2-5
CSVEQTGTDQETQYF
TGCAGCGTTGAACAGACCGGGACAGACCAAGAGACCCAGTACTTC
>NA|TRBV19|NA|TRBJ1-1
CASRDISSTEAFF
TGTGCCAGTAGGGACATATCGAGCACTGAAGCTTTCTTT
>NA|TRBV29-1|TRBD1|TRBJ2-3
CSVETGGTDAQYF
TGCAGCGTTGAGACAGGGGGAACAGATGCGCAGTATTTT
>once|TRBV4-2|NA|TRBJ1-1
CASSQVTTEAFF
TGTGCCAGCAGCCAGGTAACCACTGAAGCTTTCTTT
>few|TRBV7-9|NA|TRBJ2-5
CASSLPSYQETQYF
TGTGCCAGCAGCTTGCCATCGTACCAAGAGACCCAGTACTTC
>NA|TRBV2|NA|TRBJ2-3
CASRDSLRTDTQYF
TGTGCCAGCAGGGATTCTCTAAGGACAGATACGCAGTATTTT
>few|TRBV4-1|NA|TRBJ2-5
CASSPKWGAENNEQYF
TGCGCCAGCAGCCCAAAGTGGGGGGCAGAGAACAATGAGCAGTACTTC
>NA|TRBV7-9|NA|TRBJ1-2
CASSLEAEVGYTF
TGTGCCAGCAGCTTAGAAGCTGAAGTAGGCTACACCTTC
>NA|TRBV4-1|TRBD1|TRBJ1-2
CASSQDSGQGRGYGYTF
TGCGCCAGCAGCCAAGATTCGGGACAGGGAAGGGGATATGGCTACACCTTC
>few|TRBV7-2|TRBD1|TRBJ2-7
CASMKTGRSYEQYF
TGTGCCAGCATGAAGACAGGGAGATCCTACGAGCAGTACTTC
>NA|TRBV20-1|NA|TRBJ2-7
CSARGQGRLYEQYF
TGCAGTGCTAGAGGCCAGGGTAGGCTCTACGAGCAGTACTTC
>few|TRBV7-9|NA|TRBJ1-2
CASSLVGAAWEGYGYTF
TGTGCCAGCAGCTTAGTTGGGGCAGCCTGGGAGGGCTATGGCTACACCTTC
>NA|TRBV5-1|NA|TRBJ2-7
CASSSADSKPYEQYF
TGCGCCAGCAGCTCCGCAGACAGCAAACCCTACGAGCAGTACTTC
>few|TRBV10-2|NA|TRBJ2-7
CASSLLQGWDEQYF
TGCGCCAGCAGTCTTTTACAGGGTTGGGACGAGCAGTACTTC
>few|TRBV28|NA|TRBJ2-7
CASSFSGPLSYEQYF
TGTGCCAGCAGTTTCTCGGGTCCCCTCTCCTACGAGCAGTACTTC
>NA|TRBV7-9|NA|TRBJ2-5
CASSLVGQAEETQYF
TGTGCCAGCAGCTTAGTTGGTCAGGCTGAAGAGACCCAGTACTTC